The rows below give T cell receptor beta chains drawn from one sample of a study of T cell repertoires and Cas9 in healthy adults. Generated by immunoSEQ multiplex PCR, the TCRdb table keeps only in-frame clones and is missing some. The data contain more than 12,000 clones, about nine tenths of them singletons. Material: Tregs (CD4+, CD25+, CD127-, CD137-, CD154-) from PBMCs; culture status not recorded. Source of these receptors: a human donor in good health. The CDR3 runs from the conserved cysteine through the conserved F or W. Fields, in order: clone size, V gene, J gene, CDR3 protein. Clone size is given for some rows only: seen once, a few or many times, or a class if the clone is expanded.

>-|TRBV7-9|TRBJ1-2
CASSLWGAGSYGYTF
>-|TRBV11-2|TRBJ2-3
CASSSSGGADTQYF
>once|TRBV30|TRBJ2-1
CAWREPFIF
>-|TRBV15|TRBJ2-7
CATSREGTYEQYF
>few|TRBV28|TRBJ1-4
CASSPMGTANEKLFF
>once|TRBV7-9|TRBJ1-6
CASSPNTNWNRSYNSPLHF
>-|TRBV27|-
CASSFHGQGLYEQYF
>-|TRBV27|TRBJ1-1
CARQSFGGTGGRNTEAFF
>once|TRBV6-5|TRBJ2-5
CASSYGPQGAQETQYF
>-|TRBV2|TRBJ2-5
CASREAKETQYF
>-|TRBV5-1|TRBJ1-1
CASSLGQGSTEAFF
>-|TRBV11-2|TRBJ1-1
CASSLTRGRFPTEAFF
>few|TRBV5-1|TRBJ1-3
CASSLVGQGNTIYF
>-|TRBV6-5|TRBJ1-2
CASSFDSLYGYTF
>-|TRBV15|TRBJ2-7
CATSPHGAGPYEQYF
>-|TRBV27|TRBJ2-7
CASRRTGGYEQYF
>-|TRBV19|TRBJ1-1
CASSRQEIAFF
>-|TRBV5-6|TRBJ2-6
CASSTPGANVLTF
>-|TRBV5-1|TRBJ2-3
CASSSPAGGTDTQYF
>once|TRBV11-2|TRBJ2-7
CASSLGQGLVEQYF
>-|TRBV6-1|TRBJ1-2
CASRNSGHVGYTF
>-|TRBV11-2|TRBJ2-2
CASSLVPGNTGELFF
>-|TRBV6-1|TRBJ1-2
CASRRRYGYTF
>-|TRBV19|TRBJ2-5
CASSRLAGEETQYF
>-|TRBV6-5|TRBJ2-1
CASSVGSSYNEQFF
>-|TRBV6-6|TRBJ2-2
CASSYAGLNTGELFF
>-|TRBV28|TRBJ2-2
CASSPIFTGGGILNTGELFF
>-|TRBV6-5|TRBJ2-7
CASSWTWGHYEQYF